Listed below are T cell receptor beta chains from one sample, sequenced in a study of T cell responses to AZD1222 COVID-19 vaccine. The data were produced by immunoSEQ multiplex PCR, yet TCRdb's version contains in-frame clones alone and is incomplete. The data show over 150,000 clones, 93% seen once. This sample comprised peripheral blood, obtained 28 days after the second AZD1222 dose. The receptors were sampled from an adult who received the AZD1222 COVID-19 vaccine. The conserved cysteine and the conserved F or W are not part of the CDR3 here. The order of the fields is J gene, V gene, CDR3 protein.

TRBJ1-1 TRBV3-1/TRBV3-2 ASSHARDPEAF
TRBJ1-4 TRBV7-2 ASSDRGYYEKLF
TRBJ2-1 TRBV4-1 ASSHGTADEQF
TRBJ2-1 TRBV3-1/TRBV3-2 ASSQSPGLPYNEQF
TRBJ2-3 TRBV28 ASSLAGVSKHASTDTQY
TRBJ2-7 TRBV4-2 ASSQYDRDHEQY
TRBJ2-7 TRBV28 ASSPSLSSYEQY
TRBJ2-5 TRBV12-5 ASGLASWETQY
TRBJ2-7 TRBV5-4 ASSLLTYEQY
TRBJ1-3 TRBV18 ASSFSRGMDTIY
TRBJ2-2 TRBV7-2 ASSFLGQSRELF
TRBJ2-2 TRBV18 ASSLRQGRNTGELF
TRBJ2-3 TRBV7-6 ASSSLLGGTTDTQY
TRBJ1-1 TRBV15 ATSRDKGGKAEAF
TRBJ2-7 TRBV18 ASSPRQGRHEQY
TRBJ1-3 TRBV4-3 ASSRQGTGNTIY
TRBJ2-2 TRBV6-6 ASSRLAGENTGELF
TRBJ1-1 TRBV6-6 ASSSDNNRGRIPF
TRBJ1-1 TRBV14 ASSQDLNTEAF
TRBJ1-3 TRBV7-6 ASSLGQGIGNTIY
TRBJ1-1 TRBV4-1 ASSVDTYGYTEAF
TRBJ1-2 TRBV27 ASSSRLQGDGYT
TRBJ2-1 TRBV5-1 ASSPQTSSNEQF
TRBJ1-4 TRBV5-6 ASSLYNTRGTNEKLF
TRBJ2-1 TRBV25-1 ASSSSDGEGDEQF
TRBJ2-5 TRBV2 ASRRQTQY
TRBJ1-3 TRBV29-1 SAMTGSGNTIY
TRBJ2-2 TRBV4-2 ASSHVTGAVTGELF
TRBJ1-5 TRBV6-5 ASSYGGASNQPQH
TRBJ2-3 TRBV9 ASSALGAGDPTDTQY
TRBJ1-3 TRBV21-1 ASSNLGFGNTIY
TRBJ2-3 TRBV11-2 ASSVGLVAQY
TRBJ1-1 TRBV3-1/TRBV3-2 ASSRDRIISGTEAF
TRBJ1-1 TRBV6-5 ASSLRRSNTEAF
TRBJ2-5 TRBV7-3 ASSLAGPKETQY
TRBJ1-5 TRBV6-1 TSSAARETGVINQPQH
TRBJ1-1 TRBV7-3 ASRDSVNTEAF
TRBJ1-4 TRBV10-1 ASSGRSTREEKLF
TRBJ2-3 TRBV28 ASSLSASGGVNTQY
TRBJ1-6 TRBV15 ATSRTGGSPLH
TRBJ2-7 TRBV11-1 ASSSLAGGAYEQY
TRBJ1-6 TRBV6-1 ASSELEPKVASPLH
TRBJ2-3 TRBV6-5 ASSYGYSTDTQY
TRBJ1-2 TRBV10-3 AIKKVGTGGNYGYT
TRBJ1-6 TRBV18 ASSPGRPLDSPLH
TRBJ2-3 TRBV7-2 ASSLVARPSTDTQY